Below, 10 T cell receptor beta chains from the same sample are listed, as sequenced in a study of blood T cell repertoires in COVID-19. Profiled with immunoSEQ multiplex PCR; TCRdb holds only in-frame clones, not every one. Among approximately 44,000 clones listed, 75% to 90% were seen once. Sequencing was performed on peripheral blood. The receptors derive from a woman aged 35 to 49 with acute or convalescent COVID-19.

The V and J genes are TRBV5-1 and TRBJ1-1, with D perhaps TRBD1 (5 bases). V was cut by 1 base and J by 4 bases, with 20 bases left in between. The germline gives CDR1 SGHRS, CDR2 YFSETQ. The CDR3 runs 17 residues. This chain's CDR3 is CASSLYGGIGVGTEAFF. The CDR3 bases are TGCGCCAGCAGCTTGTATGGTGGTATAGGGGTGGGCACTGAAGCTTTCTTT.

The chain uses TRBV6-5 and TRBJ1-2; a possible D gene is TRBD1 (6 bases). Deletions cut 5 bases from V and 7 bases from J, with 17 bases between. The length of the CDR3 is 14 residues. Germline V CDR1 and CDR2: MNHEY, SVGAGI. CDR3 sequence reads: CASSRRQGPVGYTF. The CDR3 DNA sequence: TGTGCCAGCAGTCGCCGGCAGGGGCCGGTTGGCTACACCTTC.

The rearrangement links TRBV29-1 to TRBJ2-3, with 14 bases aligning to TRBD2. J lost 2 bases, V lost 4 bases, and 2 bases had no gene match. Germline values: CDR1 SQVTM, CDR2 ANQGSEA. The CDR3 has 15 amino acids. The CDR3 DNA sequence: TGCAGCGTTGGACTAGCGGGAGGGTACACAGATACGCAGTATTTT. This sequence encodes CSVGLAGGYTDTQYF.

This clone was counted a single time. The rearrangement uses TRBV27 and TRBJ1-1, with TRBD1 as a possible D gene (5 bases). CDR1 MNHEY and CDR2 SMNVEV come from the germline V gene (reference sequence). CDR3 length: 14 residues. Trimming removed 5 bases from V and 4 bases from J, with 14 bases in between. CDR3: CASSDGGSSTEAFF. In DNA form, the CDR3 reads TGTGCCAGCAGTGATGGGGGGTCGAGCACTGAAGCTTTCTTT.

This clone showed up just once. This rearrangement joins TRBV29-1 to TRBJ2-3, with D possibly matching TRBD2 (6 bases). Germline V gene lookup returns CDR1 SQVTM and CDR2 ANQGSEA. The CDR3 covers 13 residues. The V end was cut by 3 bases, the J end by 6 bases, with 13 bases between. As DNA, the CDR3 is TGCAGCGTTGAGGAGGGAGTCGGGGATACGCAGTATTTT. Amino acid sequence: CSVEEGVGDTQYF.

V and J are TRBV2 and TRBJ2-5; D remains unclear. This CDR3 is built from 14 residues. The V and J ends lost 5 bases and 0 bases respectively, with 10 bases between them. CDR1 and CDR2 (germline): SNHLY, FYNNEI. The CDR3 protein is CASSRHLDQETQYF. In DNA form, the CDR3 reads TGTGCCAGCAGTAGACACCTCGACCAAGAGACCCAGTACTTC. Together with reference TRBV2 and TRBJ2-5, the CDR3 gives the full variable domain: EPEVTQTPSHQVTQMGQEVILRCVPISNHLYFYWYRQILGQKVEFLVSFYNNEISEKSEIFDDQFSVERPDGSNFTLKIRSTKLEDSAMYFCASSRHLDQETQYFGPGTRLLVL.

V and J are TRBV25-1 and TRBJ1-2; the match to TRBD1 covers 11 bases. After removal of 1 base from V and 1 base from J, the junction contained 5 bases not matched to a gene. This CDR3 is 17 amino acids long. Per germline, CDR1 MGHDK and CDR2 SYGVNS. The CDR3 DNA reads as TGTGCCAGCAGTGAATTACCCGGGACAGGGGGTAACTATGGCTACACCTTC. Protein product: CASSELPGTGGNYGYTF.

The chain recombines TRBV29-1 with TRBJ2-7; 8 nucleotides align to TRBD2. V was pared by 7 bases and J by 4 bases, with 18 bases of the junction left unmatched. The germline gives CDR1 SQVTM, CDR2 ANQGSEA. This CDR3 is 16 amino acids long. The CDR3 here is CSAHSWVAGSSYEQYF. In nucleotides, the CDR3 is TGCAGCGCCCACTCTTGGGTAGCGGGAAGTTCTTACGAGCAGTACTTC.

The V gene is TRBV28, the J gene TRBJ1-2; 10 positions agree with TRBD1. Germline V gene data show CDR1 as MDHEN and CDR2 as SYDVKM. With V trimmed by 8 bases and J by 4 bases, 10 bases remained unmatched. CDR3 length: 15 residues. This CDR3 reads CASEMGTGEVYGYTF. The CDR3, as DNA: TGTGCCAGCGAAATGGGGACAGGGGAAGTCTATGGCTACACCTTC.

This rearrangement joins TRBV5-8 to TRBJ1-5; perhaps TRBD1 as D (5 bases). This CDR3 comprises 16 residues. V gave up 4 bases and J gave up 6 bases, with 20 bases separating them. CDR1 and CDR2 (germline): SGHTS, YDEGEE. CDR3 sequence reads: CASSLTRGLSIQPQHF. The CDR3, as DNA: TGTGCCAGCAGCCTGACTCGGGGACTTTCCATTCAGCCCCAGCATTTT. The whole variable domain, filled in from reference TRBV5-8 and TRBJ1-5, reads EAGVTQSPTHLIKTRGQQATLRCSPISGHTSVYWYQQALGLGLQFLLWYDEGEERNRGNFPPRFSGRQFPNYSSELNVNALELEDSALYLCASSLTRGLSIQPQHFGDGTRLSIL.